This TCR beta chain was profiled in a study of blood T cell repertoires in COVID-19. Study information: The United States, Italy and Spain were the sources of the acute and convalescent COVID-19 samples. From T cells, B-cell-depleted T cells, or PBMCs came the material, which was cDNA or gDNA.

Original methodology: For nucleated cells, counts were estimated from reference gene primer amplification. Clones were read by immunoSEQ multiplex PCR, and TCRdb kept only the in-frame ones, dropping some. V, J and clone size reflect that table, while D and trimming were determined from the DNA. This table holds 100,000 to 150,000 clones, 79% found once. This TCR came from a man aged 35 to 55 with active or convalescent COVID-19. The sequencing sample was made of peripheral blood.

CDR3 bases: TGTGCCAGCAGCCCCCTGGGCGCATACAATGAGCAGTTCTTC. Protein product: CASSPLGAYNEQFF. The chain recombines TRBV7-2 with TRBJ2-1; D not resolved. Germline V lookup: CDR1 SGHTA, CDR2 FQGNSA. The CDR3 has 14 amino acids. V was pared by 5 bases and J by 4 bases, with 12 bases between.